This T cell receptor (beta chain) was found in a study of blood T cell repertoires in COVID-19. Study context: Some COVID-19 samples were acute and others convalescent; all came from the United States, Italy and Spain. Sample material is recorded as cDNA or gDNA derived from T cells, B-cell-depleted T cells, or PBMCs.

Per the germline V gene, CDR1 is MNHEY and CDR2 is SVGAGI. The germline V and J ends were trimmed by 5 bases and 8 bases, with 13 bases remaining between them. The CDR3 is 14 residues long. Under the authors' procedure: Amplification of reference gene primers was used by the study to estimate nucleated cell counts. Sequencing was performed with immunoSEQ multiplex PCR; in TCRdb, only in-frame clones are kept and a portion is missing. Clone size and V and J calls were adopted from that table, with D and trimming inferred from the DNA. The sample records about 270,000 clones, roughly 80% being singletons.

This TCR was sampled from a woman in her forties or fifties with active or convalescent COVID-19. The rearrangement links TRBV6-5 to TRBJ1-6; D is undetermined. Sequenced material: peripheral blood. CDR3 nucleotide sequence: TGTGCCAGCAGTCTAGGAGCTGGCCATTCACCCCTCCACTTT. Its translation: CASSLGAGHSPLHF.